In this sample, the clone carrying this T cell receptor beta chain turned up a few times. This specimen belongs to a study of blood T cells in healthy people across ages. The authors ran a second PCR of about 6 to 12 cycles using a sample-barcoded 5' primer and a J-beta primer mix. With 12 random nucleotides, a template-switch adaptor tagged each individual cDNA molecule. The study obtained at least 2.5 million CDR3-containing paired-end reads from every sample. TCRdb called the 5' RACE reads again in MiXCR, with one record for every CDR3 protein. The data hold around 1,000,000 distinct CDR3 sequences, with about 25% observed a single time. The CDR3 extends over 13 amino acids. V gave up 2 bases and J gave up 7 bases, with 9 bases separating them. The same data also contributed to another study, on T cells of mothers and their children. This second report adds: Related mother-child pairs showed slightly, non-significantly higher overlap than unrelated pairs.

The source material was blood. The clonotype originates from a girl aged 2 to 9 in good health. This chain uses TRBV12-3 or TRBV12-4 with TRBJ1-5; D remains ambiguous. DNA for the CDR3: TGTGCCAGCAGTTTATCCGGGAAGCAGCCCCAGCATTTT. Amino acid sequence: CASSLSGKQPQHF.